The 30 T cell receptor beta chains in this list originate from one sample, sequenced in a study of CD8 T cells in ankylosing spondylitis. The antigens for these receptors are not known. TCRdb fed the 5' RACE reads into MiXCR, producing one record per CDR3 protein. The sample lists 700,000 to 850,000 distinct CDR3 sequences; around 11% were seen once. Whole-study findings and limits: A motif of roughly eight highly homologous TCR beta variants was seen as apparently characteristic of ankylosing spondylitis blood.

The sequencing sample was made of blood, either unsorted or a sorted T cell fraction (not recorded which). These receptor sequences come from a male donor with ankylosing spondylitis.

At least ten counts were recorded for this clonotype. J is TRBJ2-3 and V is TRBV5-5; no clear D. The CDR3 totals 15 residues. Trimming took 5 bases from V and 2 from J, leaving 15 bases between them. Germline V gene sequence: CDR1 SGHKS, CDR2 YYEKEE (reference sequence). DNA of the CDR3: TGTGCCAGCAGTCGTGGTGCAGATTCCACAGATACGCAGTATTTT. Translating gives CASSRGADSTDTQYF. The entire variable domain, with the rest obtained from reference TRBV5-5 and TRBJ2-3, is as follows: DAGVTQSPTHLIKTRGQQVTLRCSPISGHKSVSWYQQVLGQGPQFIFQYYEKEERGRGNFPDRFSARQFPNYSSELNVNALLLGDSALYLCASSRGADSTDTQYFGPGTRLTVL.

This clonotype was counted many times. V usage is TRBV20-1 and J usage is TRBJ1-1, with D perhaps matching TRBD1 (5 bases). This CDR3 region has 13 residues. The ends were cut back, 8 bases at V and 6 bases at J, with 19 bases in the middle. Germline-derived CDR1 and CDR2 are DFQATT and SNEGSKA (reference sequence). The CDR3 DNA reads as TGCAGTCCCCGCTACGGGGGATCGCCTGAAGCTTTCTTT. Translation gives CSPRYGGSPEAFF.

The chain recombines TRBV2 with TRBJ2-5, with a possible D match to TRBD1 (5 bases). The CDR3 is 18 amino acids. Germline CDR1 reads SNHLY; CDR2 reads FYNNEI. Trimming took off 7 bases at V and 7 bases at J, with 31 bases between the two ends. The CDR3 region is CASTPSPLRQPGGGTQYF. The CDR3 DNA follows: TGTGCCAGCACCCCCAGTCCCCTAAGACAGCCCGGCGGTGGGACCCAGTACTTC. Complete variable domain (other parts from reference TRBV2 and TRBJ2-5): EPEVTQTPSHQVTQMGQEVILRCVPISNHLYFYWYRQILGQKVEFLVSFYNNEISEKSEIFDDQFSVERPDGSNFTLKIRSTKLEDSAMYFCASTPSPLRQPGGGTQYFGPGTRLLVL.

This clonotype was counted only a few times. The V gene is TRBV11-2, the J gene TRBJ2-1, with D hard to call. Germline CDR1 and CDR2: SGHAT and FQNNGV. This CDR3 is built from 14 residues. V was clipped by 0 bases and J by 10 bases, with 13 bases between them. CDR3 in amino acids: CASSLDVPSREQFF. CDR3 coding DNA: TGTGCCAGCAGCTTAGATGTACCATCTCGGGAGCAGTTCTTC. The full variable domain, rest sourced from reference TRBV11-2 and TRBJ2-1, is EAGVAQSPRYKIIEKRQSVAFWCNPISGHATLYWYQQILGQGPKLLIQFQNNGVVDDSQLPKDRFSAERLKGVDSTLKIQPAKLEDSAVYLCASSLDVPSREQFFGPGTRLTVL.

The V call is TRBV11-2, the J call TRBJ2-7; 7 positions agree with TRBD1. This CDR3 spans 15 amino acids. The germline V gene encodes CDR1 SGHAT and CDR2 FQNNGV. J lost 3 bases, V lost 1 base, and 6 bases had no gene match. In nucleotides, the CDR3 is TGTGCCAGCAGCTTAGGCCGGGACAGCATCTACGAGCAGTACTTC. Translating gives CASSLGRDSIYEQYF.

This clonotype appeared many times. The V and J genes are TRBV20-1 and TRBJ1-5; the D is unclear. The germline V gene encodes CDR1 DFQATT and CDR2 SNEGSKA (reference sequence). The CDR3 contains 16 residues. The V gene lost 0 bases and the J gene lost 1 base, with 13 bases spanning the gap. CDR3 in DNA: TGCAGTGCTAGAGATGGACGGGTTCTGAGCAATCAGCCCCAGCATTTT. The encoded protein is CSARDGRVLSNQPQHF.

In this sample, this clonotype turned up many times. CDR3 coding DNA: TGTGCCAGCTCATCGACAAGCGTTGAGACCCAGTACTTC. Its protein is CASSSTSVETQYF. This rearrangement joins TRBV18 to TRBJ2-5; D unresolved. V lost 5 bases and J 5 bases, leaving 12 bases between the germline ends. This CDR3 is built from 13 residues. Germline CDR1 reads KGHSH; CDR2 reads LQKENI.

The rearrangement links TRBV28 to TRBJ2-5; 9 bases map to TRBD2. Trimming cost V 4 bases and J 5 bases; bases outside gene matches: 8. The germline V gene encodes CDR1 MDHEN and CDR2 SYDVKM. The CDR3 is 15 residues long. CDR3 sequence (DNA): TGTGCCAGCAGTTCTCGACTAGCGGCAGGGGAGACCCAGTACTTC. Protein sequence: CASSSRLAAGETQYF.

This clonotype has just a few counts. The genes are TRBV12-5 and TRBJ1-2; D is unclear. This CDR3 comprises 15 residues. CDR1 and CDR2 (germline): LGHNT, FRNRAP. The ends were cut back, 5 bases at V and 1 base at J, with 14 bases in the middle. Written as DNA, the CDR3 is TGTGCTAGTGGTCCCGCGACCGATTATAACTATGGCTACACCTTC. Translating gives CASGPATDYNYGYTF.

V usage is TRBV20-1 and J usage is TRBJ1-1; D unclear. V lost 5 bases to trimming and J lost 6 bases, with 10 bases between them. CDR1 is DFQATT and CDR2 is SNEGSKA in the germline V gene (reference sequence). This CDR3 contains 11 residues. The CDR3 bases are TGCAGTGCTCGAGGACTCTCTGAAGCTTTCTTT. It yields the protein CSARGLSEAFF.

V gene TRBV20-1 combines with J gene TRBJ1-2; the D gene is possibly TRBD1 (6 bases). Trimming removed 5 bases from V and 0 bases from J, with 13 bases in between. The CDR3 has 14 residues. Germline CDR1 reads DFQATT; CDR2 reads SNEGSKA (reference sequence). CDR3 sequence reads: CSAEQGRANYGYTF. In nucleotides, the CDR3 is TGCAGTGCTGAACAGGGCCGAGCTAACTATGGCTACACCTTC.

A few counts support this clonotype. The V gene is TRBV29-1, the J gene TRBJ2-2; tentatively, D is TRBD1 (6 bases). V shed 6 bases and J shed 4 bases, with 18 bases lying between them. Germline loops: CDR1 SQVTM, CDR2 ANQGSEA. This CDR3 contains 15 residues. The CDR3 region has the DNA TGCAGCGTCGGGGAATGGACAGACACCACCGGGGAGCTGTTTTTT. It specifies CSVGEWTDTTGELFF.

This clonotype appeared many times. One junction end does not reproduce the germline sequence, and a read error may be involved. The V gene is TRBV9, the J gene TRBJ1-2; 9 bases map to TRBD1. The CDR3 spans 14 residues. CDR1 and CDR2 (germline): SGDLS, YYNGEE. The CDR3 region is CASSGGTGRYGYTF. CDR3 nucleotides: TGCGCCAGCAGCGGTGGGACAGGGAGGTATGGCTACACCTTC.

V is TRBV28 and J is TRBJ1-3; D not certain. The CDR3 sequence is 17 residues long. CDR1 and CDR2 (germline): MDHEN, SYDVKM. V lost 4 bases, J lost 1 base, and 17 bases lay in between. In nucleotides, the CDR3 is TGTGCCAGCAGTTCTCACTCTGACGGAACTTCTGGAAACACCATATATTTT. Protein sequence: CASSSHSDGTSGNTIYF.

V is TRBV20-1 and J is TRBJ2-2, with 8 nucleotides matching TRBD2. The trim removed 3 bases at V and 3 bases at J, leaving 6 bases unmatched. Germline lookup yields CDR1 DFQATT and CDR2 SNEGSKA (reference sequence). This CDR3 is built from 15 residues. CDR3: CSARLTSVYTGELFF. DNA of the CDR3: TGCAGTGCTAGGTTGACTAGCGTCTACACCGGGGAGCTGTTTTTT.

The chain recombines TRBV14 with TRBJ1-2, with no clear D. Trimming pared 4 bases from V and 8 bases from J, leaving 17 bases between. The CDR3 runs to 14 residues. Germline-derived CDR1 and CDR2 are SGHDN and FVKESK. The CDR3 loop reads CASSPLGPTVGYTF. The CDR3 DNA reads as TGTGCCAGCAGCCCCCTTGGCCCCACTGTAGGCTACACCTTC.

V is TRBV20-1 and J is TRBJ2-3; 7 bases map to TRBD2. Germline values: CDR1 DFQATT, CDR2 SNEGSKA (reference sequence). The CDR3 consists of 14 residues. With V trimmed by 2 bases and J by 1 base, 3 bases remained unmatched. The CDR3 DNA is TGCAGTGCTAGACGAGCGGGATGCACAGATACGCAGTATTTT. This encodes CSARRAGCTDTQYF.

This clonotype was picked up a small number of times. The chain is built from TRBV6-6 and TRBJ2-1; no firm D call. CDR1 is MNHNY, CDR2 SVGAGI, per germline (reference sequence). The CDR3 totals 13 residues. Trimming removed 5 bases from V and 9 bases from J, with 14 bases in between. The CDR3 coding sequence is TGTGCCAGCAGTACCAACGCCTACGGTGAGCAGTTCTTC. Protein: CASSTNAYGEQFF.

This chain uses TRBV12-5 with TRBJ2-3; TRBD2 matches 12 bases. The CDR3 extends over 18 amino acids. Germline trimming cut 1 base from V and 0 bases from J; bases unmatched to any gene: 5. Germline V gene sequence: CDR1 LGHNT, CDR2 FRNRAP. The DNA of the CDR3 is TGTGCTAGTGGTTTGGCCCTAGCGGGGGGGTCTAGCACAGATACGCAGTATTTT. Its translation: CASGLALAGGSSTDTQYF.

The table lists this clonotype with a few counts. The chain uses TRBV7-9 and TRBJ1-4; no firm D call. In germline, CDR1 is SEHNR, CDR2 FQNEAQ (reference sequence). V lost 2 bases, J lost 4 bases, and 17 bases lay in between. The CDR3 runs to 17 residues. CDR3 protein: CASSLLGVPGLNEKLFF. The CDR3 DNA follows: TGTGCCAGCAGCTTATTAGGTGTACCAGGTCTTAATGAAAAACTGTTTTTT.

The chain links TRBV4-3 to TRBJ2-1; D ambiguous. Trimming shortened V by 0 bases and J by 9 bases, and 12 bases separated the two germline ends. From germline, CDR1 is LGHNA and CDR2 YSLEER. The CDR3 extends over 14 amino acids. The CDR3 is CASSQDVFFREQFF. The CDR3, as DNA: TGCGCCAGCAGCCAAGATGTCTTCTTCCGTGAGCAGTTCTTC.

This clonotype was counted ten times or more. The CDR3 loop is CASSLGGPTEAFF. DNA of the CDR3: TGCGCCAGCAGCTTGGGGGGACCCACTGAAGCTTTCTTT. The gene calls are TRBV5-1 and TRBJ1-1, with D tentatively TRBD1 (5 bases). This CDR3 has 13 residues. Germline CDR1 SGHRS, CDR2 YFSETQ. V was cut by 0 bases and J by 4 bases, with 7 bases left in between.

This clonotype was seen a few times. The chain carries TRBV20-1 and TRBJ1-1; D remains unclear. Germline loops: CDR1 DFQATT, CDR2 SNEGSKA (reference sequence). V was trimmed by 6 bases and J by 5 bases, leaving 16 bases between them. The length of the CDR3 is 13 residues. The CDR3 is CSAWVITGTEAFF. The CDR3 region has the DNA TGCAGTGCATGGGTAATAACGGGAACTGAAGCTTTCTTT.

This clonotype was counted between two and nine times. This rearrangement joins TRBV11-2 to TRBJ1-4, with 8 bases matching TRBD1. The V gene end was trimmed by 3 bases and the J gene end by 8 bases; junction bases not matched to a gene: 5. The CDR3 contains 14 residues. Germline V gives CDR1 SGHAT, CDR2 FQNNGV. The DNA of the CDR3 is TGTGCCAGCAGCTTTGGACAGGGTGGAGAAAAACTGTTTTTT. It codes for CASSFGQGGEKLFF. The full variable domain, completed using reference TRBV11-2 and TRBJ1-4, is EAGVAQSPRYKIIEKRQSVAFWCNPISGHATLYWYQQILGQGPKLLIQFQNNGVVDDSQLPKDRFSAERLKGVDSTLKIQPAKLEDSAVYLCASSFGQGGEKLFFGSGTQLSVL.

The CDR3 loop reads CASSETGANVLTF. CDR3 coding DNA: TGTGCCAGCAGCGAAACTGGGGCCAACGTCCTGACTTTC. The chain links TRBV7-9 to TRBJ2-6; D not resolved. Trimming stripped 5 bases from V and 2 bases from J, with 4 bases between. CDR3 length equals 13 residues. The germline CDR1 and CDR2 sequences are SEHNR and FQNEAQ (reference sequence).

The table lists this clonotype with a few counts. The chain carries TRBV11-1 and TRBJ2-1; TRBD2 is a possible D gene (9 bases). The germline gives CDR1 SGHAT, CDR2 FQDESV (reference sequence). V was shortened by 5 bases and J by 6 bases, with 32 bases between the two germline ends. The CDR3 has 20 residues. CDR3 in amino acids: CASSPRFGTGAGTSLNEQFF. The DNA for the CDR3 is TGTGCCAGCAGCCCTCGATTTGGGACAGGTGCCGGGACTAGCCTCAATGAGCAGTTCTTC. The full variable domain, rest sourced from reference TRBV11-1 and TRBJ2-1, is EAEVAQSPRYKITEKSQAVAFWCDPISGHATLYWYRQILGQGPELLVQFQDESVVDDSQLPKDRFSAERLKGVDSTLKIQPAELGDSAMYLCASSPRFGTGAGTSLNEQFFGPGTRLTVL.

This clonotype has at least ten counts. The CDR3 reads CSARGQWTEAFF. DNA of the CDR3: TGCAGTGCTAGGGGGCAATGGACTGAAGCTTTCTTT. The chain links TRBV20-1 to TRBJ1-1; tentatively, D is TRBD1 (5 bases). CDR1 is DFQATT and CDR2 is SNEGSKA in the germline V gene (reference sequence). V shed 3 bases and J shed 5 bases, with 10 bases lying between them. CDR3 length equals 12 residues.

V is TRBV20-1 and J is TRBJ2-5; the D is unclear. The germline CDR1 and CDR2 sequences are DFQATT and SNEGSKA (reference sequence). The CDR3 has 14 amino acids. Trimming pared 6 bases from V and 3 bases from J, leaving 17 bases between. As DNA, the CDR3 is TGCAGTGCCCCGAACGTCGGACGTAAAGAGACCCAGTACTTC. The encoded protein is CSAPNVGRKETQYF.

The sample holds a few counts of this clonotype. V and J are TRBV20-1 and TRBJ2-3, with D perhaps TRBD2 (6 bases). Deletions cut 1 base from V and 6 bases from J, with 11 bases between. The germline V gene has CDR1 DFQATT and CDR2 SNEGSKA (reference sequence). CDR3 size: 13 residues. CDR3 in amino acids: CSARVGTSDTQYF. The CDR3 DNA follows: TGCAGTGCTAGAGTGGGAACTAGCGATACGCAGTATTTT.

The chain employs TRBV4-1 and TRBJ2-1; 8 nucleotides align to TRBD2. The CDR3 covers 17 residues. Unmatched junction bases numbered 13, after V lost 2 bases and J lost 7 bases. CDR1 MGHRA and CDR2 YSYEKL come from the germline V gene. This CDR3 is CASSQYRETSDRNEQFF. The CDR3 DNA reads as TGCGCCAGCAGCCAATATAGAGAGACTAGCGATAGGAATGAGCAGTTCTTC.